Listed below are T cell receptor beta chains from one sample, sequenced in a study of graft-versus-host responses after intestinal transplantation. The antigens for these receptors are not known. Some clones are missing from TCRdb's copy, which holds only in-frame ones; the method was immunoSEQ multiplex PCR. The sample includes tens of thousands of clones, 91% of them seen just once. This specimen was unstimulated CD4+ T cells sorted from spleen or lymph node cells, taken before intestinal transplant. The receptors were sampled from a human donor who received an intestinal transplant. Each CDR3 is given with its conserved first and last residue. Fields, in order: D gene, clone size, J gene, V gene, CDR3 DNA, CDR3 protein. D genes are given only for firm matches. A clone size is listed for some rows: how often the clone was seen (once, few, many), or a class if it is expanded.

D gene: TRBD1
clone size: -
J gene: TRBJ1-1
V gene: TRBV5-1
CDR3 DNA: TGCGCCAGCAGCCGAAGTACAGGGGGCACTGAAGCTTTCTTT
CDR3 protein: CASSRSTGGTEAFF

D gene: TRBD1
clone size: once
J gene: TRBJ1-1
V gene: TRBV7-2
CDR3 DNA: TGTGCCAGCAGCTTGACAGGGTGGTCTGAAGCTTTCTTT
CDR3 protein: CASSLTGWSEAFF

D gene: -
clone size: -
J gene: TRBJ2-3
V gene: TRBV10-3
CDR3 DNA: TGTGCCATCACTGAGGGCCAAACAGATACGCAGTATTTT
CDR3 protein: CAITEGQTDTQYF

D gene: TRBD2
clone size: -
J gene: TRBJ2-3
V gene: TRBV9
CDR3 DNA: TGTGCCAGCAGCGTGACTAGCGGGGTGACAGATACGCAGTATTTT
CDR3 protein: CASSVTSGVTDTQYF

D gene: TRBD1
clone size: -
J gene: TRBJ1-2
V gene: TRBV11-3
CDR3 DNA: TGTGCCAGCAGCATACAGGGGAGAAAGGGCTACACCTTC
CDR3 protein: CASSIQGRKGYTF

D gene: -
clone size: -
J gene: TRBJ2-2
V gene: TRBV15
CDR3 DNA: TGTGCCACCAGCAGGAGCACCGGGGAGCTGTTTTTT
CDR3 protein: CATSRSTGELFF

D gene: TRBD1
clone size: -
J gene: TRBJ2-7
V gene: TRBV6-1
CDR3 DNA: TGTGCCAGCAGTAGGGGGACAGGTAGGGCATACGAGCAGTACTTC
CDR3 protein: CASSRGTGRAYEQYF

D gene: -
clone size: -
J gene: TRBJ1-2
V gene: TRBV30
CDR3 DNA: TGTGCCTGGAGTGTTCCGGGGACTTATGGCTACACCTTC
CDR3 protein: CAWSVPGTYGYTF

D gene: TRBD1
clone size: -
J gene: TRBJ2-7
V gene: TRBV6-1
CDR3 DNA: TGTGCCAGCAACCGGGACAGGGGGTCTTACGAGCAGTACTTC
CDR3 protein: CASNRDRGSYEQYF

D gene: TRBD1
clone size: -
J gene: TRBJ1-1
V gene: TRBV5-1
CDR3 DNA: TGCGCCAGCAGCTGGGGACAGGGGAACACTGAAGCTTTCTTT
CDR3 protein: CASSWGQGNTEAFF

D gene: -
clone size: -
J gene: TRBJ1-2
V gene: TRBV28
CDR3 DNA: TGTGCCAGCACCTATTCCCGGGTAAACTATGGCTACACCTTC
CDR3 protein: CASTYSRVNYGYTF

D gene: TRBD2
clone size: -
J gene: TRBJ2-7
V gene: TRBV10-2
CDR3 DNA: TGCGCCAGCAGTGGACTAGCGGGGGGGCACGAGCAGTACTTC
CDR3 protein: CASSGLAGGHEQYF

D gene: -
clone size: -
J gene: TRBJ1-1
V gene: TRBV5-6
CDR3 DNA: TGTGCCAGCAGCTTGCGTCGACAGCCCCTTGAAGCTTTCTTT
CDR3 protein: CASSLRRQPLEAFF

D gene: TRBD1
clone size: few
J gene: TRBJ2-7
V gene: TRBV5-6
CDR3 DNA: TGTGCCAGCAGCTTAGGACAGGGGGTGGGCGAGCAGTACTTC
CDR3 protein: CASSLGQGVGEQYF

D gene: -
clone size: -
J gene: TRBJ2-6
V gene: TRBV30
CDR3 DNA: TGTGCCTGGGCCCTAAGGGGCTCTGGGGCCAACGTCCTGACTTTC
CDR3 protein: CAWALRGSGANVLTF

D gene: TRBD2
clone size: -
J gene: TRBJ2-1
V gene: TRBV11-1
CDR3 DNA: TGTGCCAGCAGCTTAGGACTAGCGGGGCTGAATGAGCAGTTCTTC
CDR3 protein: CASSLGLAGLNEQFF

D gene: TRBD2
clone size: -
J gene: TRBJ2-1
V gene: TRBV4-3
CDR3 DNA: TGCGCCAGCAGCCAAGTTCCTAGCGGGGGGTCCAGCTCCTACAATGAGCAGTTCTTC
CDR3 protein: CASSQVPSGGSSSYNEQFF

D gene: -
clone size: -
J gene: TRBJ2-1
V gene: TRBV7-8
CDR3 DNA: TGTGCCAGCAGCTCCCGTTTTAACAATGAGCAGTTCTTC
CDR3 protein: CASSSRFNNEQFF

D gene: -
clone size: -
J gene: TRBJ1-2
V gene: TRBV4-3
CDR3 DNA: TGCGCCAGCAGCCGTGCCGGCTATGGCTACACCTTC
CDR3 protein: CASSRAGYGYTF

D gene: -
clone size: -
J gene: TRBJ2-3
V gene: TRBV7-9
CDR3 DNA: TGTGCCAGCAGCTTAACAGGGATTCGATCCCCTTCCCGCACAGATACGCAGTATTTT
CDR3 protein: CASSLTGIRSPSRTDTQYF

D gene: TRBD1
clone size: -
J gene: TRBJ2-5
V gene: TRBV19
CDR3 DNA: TGTGCCAGTAGTGTTGGACAGGGGGGACTTCGGGAGCAGTACTTC
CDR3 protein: CASSVGQGGLREQYF

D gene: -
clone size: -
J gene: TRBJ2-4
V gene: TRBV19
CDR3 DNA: TGTGCCAGTAGTACCTACAAACTAGGGAACATTCAGTACTTC
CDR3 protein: CASSTYKLGNIQYF

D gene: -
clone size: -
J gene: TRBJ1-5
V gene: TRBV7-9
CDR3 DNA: TGTGCCAGCAGCCCCCCTGGACAGAGAAATCAGCCCCAGCATTTT
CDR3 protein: CASSPPGQRNQPQHF

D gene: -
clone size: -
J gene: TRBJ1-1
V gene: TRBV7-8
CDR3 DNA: TGTGCCAGCAGCCGACTAGACACTGAAGCTTTCTTT
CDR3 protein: CASSRLDTEAFF

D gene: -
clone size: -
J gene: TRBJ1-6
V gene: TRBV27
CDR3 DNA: TGTGCCAGCAGTTTATTCAGGGTTGGTACTTCACCCCTCCACTTT
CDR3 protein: CASSLFRVGTSPLHF

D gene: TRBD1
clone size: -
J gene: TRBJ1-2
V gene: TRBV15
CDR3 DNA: TGTGCCACCAGCAGAGGGACAGGGATGAGTTATGGCTACACCTTC
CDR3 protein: CATSRGTGMSYGYTF

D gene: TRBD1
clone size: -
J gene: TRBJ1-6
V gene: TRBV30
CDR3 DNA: TGTGCCTGGAGTGAGGACAGGGGAAATTCACCCCTCCACTTT
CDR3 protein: CAWSEDRGNSPLHF

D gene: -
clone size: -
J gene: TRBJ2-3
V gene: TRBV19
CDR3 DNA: TGTGCCAGTAGTATAGATCCCCCCCCGGGAGATACGCAGTATTTT
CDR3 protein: CASSIDPPPGDTQYF

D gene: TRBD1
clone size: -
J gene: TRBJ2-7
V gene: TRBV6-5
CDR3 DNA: TGTGCCAGCAGCCCGACAGGGGATACCTACGAGCAGTACTTC
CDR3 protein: CASSPTGDTYEQYF

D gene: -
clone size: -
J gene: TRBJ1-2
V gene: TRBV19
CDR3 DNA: TGTGCCAGTAGTATACGGAGCCCCTCGAGTAACTATGGCTACACCTTC
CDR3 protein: CASSIRSPSSNYGYTF

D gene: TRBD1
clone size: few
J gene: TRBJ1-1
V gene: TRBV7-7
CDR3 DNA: TGTGCCAGCAGCCTAAGACAGGGGTGGATGAACACTGAAGCTTTCTTT
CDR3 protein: CASSLRQGWMNTEAFF

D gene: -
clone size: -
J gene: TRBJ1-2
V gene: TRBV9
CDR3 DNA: TGTGCCAGCAGCCCCACAGGCGAAGGGGGCTATGGCTACACCTTC
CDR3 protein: CASSPTGEGGYGYTF

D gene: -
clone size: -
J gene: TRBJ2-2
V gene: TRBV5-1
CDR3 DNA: TGCGCCAGCAGCTTGGACGGGGTAAACACCGGGGAGCTGTTTTTT
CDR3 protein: CASSLDGVNTGELFF

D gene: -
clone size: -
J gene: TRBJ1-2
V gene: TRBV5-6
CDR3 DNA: TGTGCCAGCACCTTACGGGGAGTCTATGGCTACACCTTC
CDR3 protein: CASTLRGVYGYTF

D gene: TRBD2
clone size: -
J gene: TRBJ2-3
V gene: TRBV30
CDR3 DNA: TGTGCCTGGAGTGTAGCAACTAGCGGGGGGACAGATACGCAGTATTTT
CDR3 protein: CAWSVATSGGTDTQYF

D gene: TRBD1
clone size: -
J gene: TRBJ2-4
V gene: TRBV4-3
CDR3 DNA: TGCGCCAGCAGCCAATACAGGGGGGAAAACATTCAGTACTTC
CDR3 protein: CASSQYRGENIQYF

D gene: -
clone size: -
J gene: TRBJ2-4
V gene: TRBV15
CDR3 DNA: TGTGCCACCAGCAGAGGTCCTCCCCTCCGAGAAAACATTCAGTACTTC
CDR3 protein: CATSRGPPLRENIQYF

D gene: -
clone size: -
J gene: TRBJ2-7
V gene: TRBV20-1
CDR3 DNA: TGCAGTGCTAGTGAGATCTCTGAGCAGTACTTC
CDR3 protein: CSASEISEQYF

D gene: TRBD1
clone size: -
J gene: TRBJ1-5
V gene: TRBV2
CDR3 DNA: TGTGCCAGCAGTCAGACAGGGGATCTTCAGCCCCAGCATTTT
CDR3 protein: CASSQTGDLQPQHF

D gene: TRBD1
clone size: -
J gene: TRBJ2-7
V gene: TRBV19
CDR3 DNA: TGTGCCAGTAGTATCAGGGGATCGGGACAGGTTAGCTCCTACGAGCAGTACTTC
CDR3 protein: CASSIRGSGQVSSYEQYF

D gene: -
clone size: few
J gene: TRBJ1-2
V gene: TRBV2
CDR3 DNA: TGTGCCAGCGGTGGGGAGAATAACTATGGCTACACCTTC
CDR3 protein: CASGGENNYGYTF

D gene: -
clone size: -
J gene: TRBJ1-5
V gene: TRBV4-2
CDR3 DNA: TGTGCCAGCAGCCCTAATCTAGATCAGCCCCAGCATTTT
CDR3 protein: CASSPNLDQPQHF

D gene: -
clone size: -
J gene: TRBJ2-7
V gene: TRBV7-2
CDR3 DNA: TGTGCCAGCAGCTTAATCCCTCTCGAGCAGTACTTC
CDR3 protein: CASSLIPLEQYF

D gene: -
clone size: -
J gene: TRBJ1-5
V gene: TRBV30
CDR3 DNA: TGTGCCTGGAGTGTAAGTTCGGGGAAACACAGCAATCAGCCCCAGCATTTT
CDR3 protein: CAWSVSSGKHSNQPQHF

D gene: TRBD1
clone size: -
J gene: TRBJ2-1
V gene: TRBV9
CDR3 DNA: TGTGCCAGCAGGGAATCGGGACAGTATGCCAATGAGCAGTTCTTC
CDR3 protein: CASRESGQYANEQFF

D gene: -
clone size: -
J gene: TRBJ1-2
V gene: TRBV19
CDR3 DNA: TGTGCCAGTAGTGTAACACAGGGATTGGGTGGCTACACCTTC
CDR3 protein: CASSVTQGLGGYTF

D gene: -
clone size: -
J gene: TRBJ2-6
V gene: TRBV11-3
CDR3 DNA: TGTGCCAGCAGCCCATCGGGCTCTGGGGCCAACGTCCTGACTTTC
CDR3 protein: CASSPSGSGANVLTF

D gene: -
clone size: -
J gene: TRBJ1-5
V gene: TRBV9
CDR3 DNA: TGTGCCAGCAGCTTTTCGGGAGGGATCAATCAGCCCCAGCATTTT
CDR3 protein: CASSFSGGINQPQHF

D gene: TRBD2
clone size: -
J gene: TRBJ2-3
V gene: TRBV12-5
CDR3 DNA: TGTGCTAGTGGTTTGACTAGCGGGGCGTCAGATACGCAGTATTTT
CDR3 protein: CASGLTSGASDTQYF

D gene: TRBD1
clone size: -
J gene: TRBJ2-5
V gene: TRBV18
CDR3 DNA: TGTGCCAGCTCACCCGGACAGGGGGCTGTCGAGACCCAGTACTTC
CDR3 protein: CASSPGQGAVETQYF

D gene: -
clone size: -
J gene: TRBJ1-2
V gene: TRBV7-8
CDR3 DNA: TGTGCCAGCAGCTTATTACAGGCCTATGGCTACACCTTC
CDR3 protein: CASSLLQAYGYTF

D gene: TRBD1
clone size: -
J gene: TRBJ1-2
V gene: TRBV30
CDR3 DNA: TGTGCCTGGAGATCCCGGACAGGGGCCCTTAACTATGGCTACACCTTC
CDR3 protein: CAWRSRTGALNYGYTF

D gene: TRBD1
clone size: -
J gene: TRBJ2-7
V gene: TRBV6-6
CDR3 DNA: TGTGCCAGCAGCAATGATAGACAGGGATCCTACGAGCAGTACTTC
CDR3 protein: CASSNDRQGSYEQYF

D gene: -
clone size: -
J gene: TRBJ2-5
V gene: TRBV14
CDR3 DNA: TGTGCCAGCAGCCCTCCAGGGCCGTACCAAGAGACCCAGTACTTC
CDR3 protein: CASSPPGPYQETQYF

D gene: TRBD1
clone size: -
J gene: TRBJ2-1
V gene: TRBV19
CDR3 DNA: TGTGCCAGTAGCGGGACAGCCTACAATGAGCAGTTCTTC
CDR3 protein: CASSGTAYNEQFF

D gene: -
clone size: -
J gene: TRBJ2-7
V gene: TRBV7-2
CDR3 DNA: TGTGCCAGCAGCTTTCCAGGAACGGAGCAGTACTTC
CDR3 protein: CASSFPGTEQYF

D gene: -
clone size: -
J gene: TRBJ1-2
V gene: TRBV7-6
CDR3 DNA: TGTGCCAGCAGCTTTTCAGGGTCAAGGGGCTACACCTTC
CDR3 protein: CASSFSGSRGYTF

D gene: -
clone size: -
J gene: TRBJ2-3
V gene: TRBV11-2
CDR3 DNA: TGTGCCAGCAGCGTCGGACACAGATCTAGCACAGATACGCAGTATTTT
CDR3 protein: CASSVGHRSSTDTQYF

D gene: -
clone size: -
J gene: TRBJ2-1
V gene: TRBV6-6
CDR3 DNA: TGTGCCAGCAGTTCAGTTGGAGATCATGAGCAGTTCTTC
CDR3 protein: CASSSVGDHEQFF

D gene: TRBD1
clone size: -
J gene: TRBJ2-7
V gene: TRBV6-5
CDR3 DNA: TGTGCCAGCAGGCGCGGGACAGGGGTCTACGAGCAGTACTTC
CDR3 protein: CASRRGTGVYEQYF